The text below deals with one TCR beta chain. The sample comes from a study of blood T cell repertoires in COVID-19. On the study more broadly: COVID-19 samples collected from the United States, Italy and Spain covered acute and convalescent phases. T cells, B-cell-depleted T cells, or PBMCs provided the cDNA or gDNA that served as material.

The ends lost 6 bases at V and 4 bases at J; junction bases unmatched: 6. Germline V gene lookup returns CDR1 ENHRY and CDR2 SYGVKD. The CDR3 covers 15 residues. Authors' data handling: Quantification of nucleated cells was approximated via reference gene primer amplification. The protocol was immunoSEQ multiplex PCR, while the TCRdb copy is restricted to in-frame clones and leaves out a portion. That table is the source of V, J and clone size, and D and trimming were worked out from the DNA. The repertoire has fewer than 250,000 clones, just under 90% of them found once; the top ten carry under 3.5%. Enrolment of Seattle patients took place during active infection, and they were followed longitudinally.

This chain uses TRBV10-3 with TRBJ1-3; 10 bases are shared with TRBD1. Sequenced: peripheral blood. The sequence was collected from a man aged 25-45 years with COVID-19, enrolled during active disease. CDR3 DNA: TGTGCCATCAGGATGACAGGGGGCGCCGGAAACACCATATATTTT. Its protein product is CAIRMTGGAGNTIYF.